This T cell receptor (beta chain) came from a study of blood T cell repertoires in COVID-19. The length of the CDR3 is 17 residues. V was pared by 1 base and J by 6 bases, with 11 bases of the junction left unmatched. CDR1 SGHAT and CDR2 FQNNGV come from the germline V gene. The assay was immunoSEQ multiplex PCR, and TCRdb's table has in-frame clones only and misses some. The sample has 300,000 to 400,000 clones, around nine tenths seen once. V and J are TRBV11-2 and TRBJ2-7; 11 bases are shared with TRBD2. The source of this sequence is a woman between 65 and 79 years old with COVID-19, enrolled during active disease. The source material was peripheral blood. In DNA form, the CDR3 reads TGTGCCAGCAGCTTAGTCGGGTTAGCGGGGGGGATAAGCGAGCAGTACTTC. Translating it yields CASSLVGLAGGISEQYF.